Following are 22 T cell receptor beta chains from one sample sequenced in a study of identical twins. TCRdb reanalysed the 5' RACE reads using MiXCR and keeps one entry per CDR3 protein. The sample consists of 600,000 to 850,000 distinct CDR3 sequences, around a sixth of them appearing once. This sample was also put to use in a study of T cells expressing NK-cell markers.

Sequencing input: PBMCs. The receptor source for this set is a woman under 30 in good health.

The V and J genes are TRBV6-1 and TRBJ2-5; a weak D match, TRBD1 (5 bases). The CDR3 extends over 16 amino acids. Trimming took 6 bases from V and 2 from J, leaving 19 bases between them. Germline V gene lookup returns CDR1 MNHNS and CDR2 SASEGT. The CDR3 DNA sequence: TGTGCCAGCAGCCTATCCCATACAGGCGTTCAAGAGACCCAGTACTTC. Its protein is CASSLSHTGVQETQYF.

The V gene is TRBV29-1, the J gene TRBJ1-1, with D maybe TRBD1 (5 bases). The CDR3 sequence is 11 residues long. Germline CDR1 reads SQVTM; CDR2 reads ANQGSEA. V shed 4 bases and J shed 11 bases, with 14 bases lying between them. In DNA form, the CDR3 reads TGCAGCGTTGGAAAGGGGATTGGGGCTTTCTTT. Translation: CSVGKGIGAFF.

This clonotype has a handful of counts. J is TRBJ2-7 and V is TRBV20-1; 7 bases map to TRBD2. V lost 4 bases, J lost 3 bases, and 6 bases stayed unmatched. The CDR3 is 13 residues long. The germline gives CDR1 DFQATT, CDR2 SNEGSKA (reference sequence). The CDR3 reads CSATPAGDYEQYF. The CDR3 coding sequence is TGCAGTGCTACACCGGCGGGGGACTACGAGCAGTACTTC.

This clonotype was seen more than once but under ten times. The V call is TRBV7-6, the J call TRBJ2-3, with D hard to call. Trimming cost V 5 bases and J 5 bases, with 11 bases left between them. The CDR3 contains 13 residues. Germline lookup yields CDR1 SGHVS and CDR2 FNYEAQ. CDR3 amino acids: CASSDSPQDTQYF. DNA for the CDR3: TGTGCCAGCAGCGATAGTCCCCAAGATACGCAGTATTTT. Using reference TRBV7-6 and TRBJ2-3 for the parts outside the CDR3, the full variable domain is GAGVSQSPRYKVTKRGQDVALRCDPISGHVSLYWYRQALGQGPEFLTYFNYEAQQDKSGLPNDRFSAERPEGSISTLTIQRTEQRDSAMYRCASSDSPQDTQYFGPGTRLTVL.

In its sample, this clonotype was seen a few times. This chain connects TRBV7-2 to TRBJ2-1, with D hard to call. From germline, CDR1 is SGHTA and CDR2 FQGNSA. This CDR3 has 12 amino acids. Trimming pared 3 bases from V and 6 bases from J, leaving 6 bases between. CDR3 DNA: TGTGCCAGCAGCTTGTGGTTCAATGAGCAGTTCTTC. Translated: CASSLWFNEQFF.

This clonotype was seen a handful of times. V gene TRBV28 combines with J gene TRBJ2-3, with TRBD2 as a possible D gene (6 bases). CDR1 is MDHEN and CDR2 is SYDVKM in the germline V gene. The CDR3 runs to 15 residues. The ends were cut back, 2 bases at V and 5 bases at J, with 14 bases in the middle. CDR3 protein: CASSLGGAVRDTQYF. The CDR3 region has the DNA TGTGCCAGCAGTTTAGGCGGGGCCGTCAGAGATACGCAGTATTTT.

V gene TRBV5-4 combines with J gene TRBJ2-7; no firm D call. This CDR3 is built from 14 residues. Germline V lookup: CDR1 SGHNT, CDR2 YYREEE (reference sequence). Trimming left V 0 bases short and J 2 bases short, with 9 bases between. CDR3 loop: CASSLVGPPYEQYF. The CDR3 region has the DNA TGTGCCAGCAGCTTGGTTGGCCCACCCTACGAGCAGTACTTC.

This clonotype was detected only a few times. The chain couples TRBV7-8 to TRBJ2-3; unclear D gene. Germline assignment: CDR1 SGHVS and CDR2 FQNEAQ. Trimming shortened V by 0 bases and J by 3 bases, and 7 bases separated the two germline ends. The length of the CDR3 is 14 residues. The CDR3 sequence: CASSLADGTDTQYF. The DNA for the CDR3 is TGTGCCAGCAGCTTAGCGGACGGAACAGATACGCAGTATTTT.

This clonotype was counted only a few times. This sequence joins TRBV9 and TRBJ1-3, with D possibly being TRBD1 (6 bases). CDR3 length equals 16 residues. The V end was cut by 4 bases, the J end by 3 bases, with 17 bases between. CDR1 and CDR2 from the germline V gene are SGDLS and YYNGEE. This CDR3 is CASSPRTDNRGNTIYF. The CDR3 nucleotides are TGTGCCAGCAGCCCCCGGACAGACAACCGTGGAAACACCATATATTTT.

As to this clonotype: A junction boundary mismatches the germline segment, possibly from a read error. The genes are TRBV6-1 and TRBJ2-1; 10 bases match TRBD2. The CDR3 has 15 amino acids. Looked up from germline, CDR1 is MNHNS and CDR2 is SASEGT. In DNA, the CDR3 is TGTGCCAGCAGAGAAGCGGGAGGGGAAGACAATGAGCAGTTCTTC. It codes for CASREAGGEDNEQFF.

The V gene is TRBV4-2, the J gene TRBJ2-7; D call uncertain. The V end lost 4 bases, the J end lost 2 bases, and 9 bases lay between the germline ends. The V gene's germline CDR1 is LGHNA and CDR2 YNFKEQ. This CDR3 region has 13 residues. The CDR3 protein is CASSPLGPYEQYF. CDR3 nucleotide sequence: TGTGCCAGCAGCCCTTTGGGTCCCTACGAGCAGTACTTC.

The chain carries TRBV4-3 and TRBJ2-2; D is tentatively TRBD1 or TRBD2 (5 bases each). This CDR3 has 14 residues. Germline CDR1 reads LGHNA; CDR2 reads YSLEER. V shed 1 base and J shed 4 bases, with 7 bases lying between them. CDR3 in amino acids: CASSQGGFTGELFF. Written as DNA, the CDR3 is TGCGCCAGCAGCCAAGGGGGGTTCACCGGGGAGCTGTTTTTT.

V usage is TRBV29-1 and J usage is TRBJ2-4; 11 nucleotides match TRBD2. CDR3 length: 13 residues. Trimming cost V 3 bases and J 15 bases; bases outside gene matches: 10. Germline V gene lookup returns CDR1 SQVTM and CDR2 ANQGSEA. CDR3 amino acids: CSVESLAGGMGYF. DNA of the CDR3: TGCAGCGTTGAGAGCCTAGCGGGGGGAATGGGGTACTTC.

The gene calls are TRBV7-9 and TRBJ1-2; maybe TRBD1 (6 bases). V was clipped by 4 bases and J by 4 bases, with 16 bases between them. CDR3 length: 15 amino acids. From germline, CDR1 is SEHNR and CDR2 FQNEAQ (reference sequence). The chain's CDR3 is CASSSLFEGGYGYTF. The DNA for the CDR3 is TGTGCCAGCAGCTCCTTGTTCGAGGGGGGCTATGGCTACACCTTC. Full variable domain (outside the CDR3, taken from reference TRBV7-9 and TRBJ1-2): DTGVSQNPRHKITKRGQNVTFRCDPISEHNRLYWYRQTLGQGPEFLTYFQNEAQLEKSRLLSDRFSAERPKGSFSTLEIQRTEQGDSAMYLCASSSLFEGGYGYTFGSGTRLTVV.

This chain joins TRBV3-1 and TRBJ1-2, with a tentative D call TRBD1 (6 bases). Trimming cost V 3 bases and J 5 bases, with 16 bases left between them. The CDR3 has 15 amino acids. The germline CDR1 and CDR2 sequences are LGHDT and YNNKEL (reference sequence). CDR3 region: CASSHVGPTGYGYTF. CDR3 DNA sequence: TGTGCCAGCAGCCACGTCGGACCCACAGGGTATGGCTACACCTTC.

The table lists this clonotype with a few counts. The J gene is TRBJ1-1, the V gene TRBV12-3 or TRBV12-4, with D possibly being TRBD1 (6 bases). This CDR3 contains 16 residues. Deletions cut 5 bases from V and 1 base from J, with 17 bases between. The DNA of the CDR3 is TGTGCCAGCAGTCCCTGGGGGGCGACACAGAACACTGAAGCTTTCTTT. This encodes CASSPWGATQNTEAFF.

The chain uses TRBV4-3 and TRBJ1-2; D might be TRBD1 (5 bases). This CDR3 contains 13 residues. Looked up from germline, CDR1 is LGHNA and CDR2 is YSLEER. V dropped 0 bases and J dropped 4 bases, with 6 bases sitting between them. The CDR3 region is CASSQEGPYGYTF. The CDR3 bases are TGCGCCAGCAGCCAAGAGGGGCCCTATGGCTACACCTTC.

J is TRBJ2-3 and V is TRBV9; D possibly corresponds to TRBD1 (6 bases). The CDR3 consists of 14 residues. The V gene's germline CDR1 is SGDLS and CDR2 YYNGEE. The V and J ends lost 4 bases and 3 bases respectively, with 12 bases between them. The CDR3 DNA reads TGTGCCAGCAGCCACTCAGGGGAAACAGATACGCAGTATTTT. It codes for CASSHSGETDTQYF. Combining the CDR3 with reference TRBV9 and TRBJ2-3 gives the whole variable domain DSGVTQTPKHLITATGQRVTLRCSPRSGDLSVYWYQQSLDQGLQFLIQYYNGEERAKGNILERFSAQQFPDLHSELNLSSLELGDSALYFCASSHSGETDTQYFGPGTRLTVL.

The chain employs TRBV27 and TRBJ2-7; D unclear. This CDR3 comprises 12 residues. Germline V lookup: CDR1 MNHEY, CDR2 SMNVEV (reference sequence). Trimming removed 10 bases from V and 2 bases from J, with 12 bases in between. CDR3: CATMDGPYEQYF. In nucleotides, the CDR3 is TGTGCCACCATGGACGGGCCCTACGAGCAGTACTTC.

The genes are TRBV29-1 and TRBJ2-1; D not certain. The V gene's germline CDR1 is SQVTM and CDR2 ANQGSEA. Trimming cost V 7 bases and J 5 bases, with 18 bases left between them. The CDR3 sequence is 14 residues long. Here the CDR3 reads CSGGPGDLNNEQFF. The CDR3 nucleotides read TGCAGCGGCGGACCAGGAGATCTAAACAATGAGCAGTTCTTC.

This clonotype has at least ten counts. The chain has TRBV27 and TRBJ2-7; 7 positions agree with TRBD1. This CDR3 has 14 amino acids. Germline CDR1 reads MNHEY; CDR2 reads SMNVEV (reference sequence). V trimming: 4 bases; J trimming: 4 bases; junction bases outside the gene matches: 7. CDR3 loop: CASSSRTGLYEQYF. The CDR3 DNA sequence: TGTGCCAGCAGTTCTAGGACAGGCCTATACGAGCAGTACTTC.

This clonotype was counted many times. The chain is built from TRBV7-2 and TRBJ2-7; maybe TRBD2 (5 bases). Germline CDR1 and CDR2: SGHTA and FQGNSA. CDR3 size: 14 residues. V was shortened by 2 bases and J by 2 bases, with 10 bases between the two germline ends. The CDR3 sequence is CASSLQLGAYEQYF. The CDR3 region has the DNA TGTGCCAGCAGCTTACAACTGGGAGCCTACGAGCAGTACTTC.